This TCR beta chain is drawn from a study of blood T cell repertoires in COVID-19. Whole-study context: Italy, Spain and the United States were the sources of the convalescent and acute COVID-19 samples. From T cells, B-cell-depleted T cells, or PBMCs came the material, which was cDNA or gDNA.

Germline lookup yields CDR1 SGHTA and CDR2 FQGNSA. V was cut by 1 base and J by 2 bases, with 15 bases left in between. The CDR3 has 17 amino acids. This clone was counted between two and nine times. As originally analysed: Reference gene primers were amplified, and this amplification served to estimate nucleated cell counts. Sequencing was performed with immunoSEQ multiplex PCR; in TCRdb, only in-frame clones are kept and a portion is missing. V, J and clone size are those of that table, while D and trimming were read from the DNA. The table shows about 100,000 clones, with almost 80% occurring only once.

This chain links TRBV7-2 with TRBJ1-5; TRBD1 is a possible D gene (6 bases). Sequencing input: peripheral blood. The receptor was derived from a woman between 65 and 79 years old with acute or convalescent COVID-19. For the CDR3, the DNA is TGTGCCAGCAGCTTAGAAGGGGGAGCGTGGGGCAATCAGCCCCAGCATTTT. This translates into CASSLEGGAWGNQPQHF.